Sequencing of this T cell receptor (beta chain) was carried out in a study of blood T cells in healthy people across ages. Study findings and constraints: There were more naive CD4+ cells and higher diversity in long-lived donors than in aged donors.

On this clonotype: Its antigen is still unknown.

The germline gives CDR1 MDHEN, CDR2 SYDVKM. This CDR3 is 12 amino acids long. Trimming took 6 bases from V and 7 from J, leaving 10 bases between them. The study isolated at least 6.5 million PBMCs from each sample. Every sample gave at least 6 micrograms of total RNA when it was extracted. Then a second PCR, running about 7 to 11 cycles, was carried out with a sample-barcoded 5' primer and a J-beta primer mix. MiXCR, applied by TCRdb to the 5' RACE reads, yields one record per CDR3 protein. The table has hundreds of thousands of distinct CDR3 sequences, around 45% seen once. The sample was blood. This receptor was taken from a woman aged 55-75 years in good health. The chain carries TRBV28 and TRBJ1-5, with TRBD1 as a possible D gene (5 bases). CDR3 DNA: TGTGCCAGCAGGTCAGGGTTGCAGCCCCAGCATTTT. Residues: CASRSGLQPQHF.